One and the same sample provided the 5 T cell receptor beta chains below, sequenced in a study of blood T cell repertoires in COVID-19. The repertoire was sequenced with immunoSEQ multiplex PCR; TCRdb's copy has only in-frame clones and lacks some. This repertoire shows 80,000 or so clones, about 85% found once; its top ten account for around 9%. Sequences were obtained from peripheral blood. These receptors came from a human donor in a cohort sampled during active COVID-19.

This CDR3 reads CATSDSSGGYEQYF. As DNA, the CDR3 is TGTGCCACCAGTGACAGCTCAGGGGGTTACGAGCAGTACTTC. This chain connects TRBV24-1 to TRBJ2-7; 7 bases are a match to TRBD1. Germline CDR1 is KGHDR and CDR2 is SFDVKD. The trim removed 4 bases at V and 4 bases at J, leaving 6 bases unmatched. CDR3 length: 14 residues.

The chain combines TRBV18 with TRBJ1-1; D is undetermined. Germline V gene data show CDR1 as KGHSH and CDR2 as LQKENI. The V gene lost 0 bases and the J gene lost 1 base, with 3 bases spanning the gap. The CDR3 has 13 amino acids. CDR3 sequence reads: CASSPPGNTEAFF. Here the CDR3 DNA reads TGTGCCAGCTCACCACCCGGGAACACTGAAGCTTTCTTT.

The V and J genes are TRBV13 and TRBJ2-1; D may be TRBD2 (5 bases). V was shortened by 4 bases and J by 4 bases, with 11 bases between the two germline ends. This CDR3 is built from 14 residues. Looked up from germline, CDR1 is PRHDT and CDR2 is FYEKMQ (reference sequence). In DNA form, the CDR3 reads TGTGCCAGCAGCTGCCGGGAACCATACAATGAGCAGTTCTTC. This translates into CASSCREPYNEQFF.

The gene calls are TRBV27 and TRBJ1-2, with TRBD1 as a possible D gene (5 bases). The CDR3 is 15 residues long. CDR1 is MNHEY, CDR2 SMNVEV, per germline (reference sequence). Trimming stripped 6 bases from V and 3 bases from J, with 17 bases between. The CDR3 loop is CASSPSGGFDYGYTF. The CDR3 nucleotides read TGTGCCAGCAGCCCGAGCGGGGGGTTCGACTATGGCTACACCTTC.

The rearrangement uses TRBV10-3 and TRBJ2-1; 11 positions agree with TRBD2. V lost 8 bases and J lost 8; bases outside the gene matches: 8. This CDR3 region has 14 residues. Germline V gene data show CDR1 as ENHRY and CDR2 as SYGVKD. This chain's CDR3 is CAIGGNSGRDEQFF. CDR3 coding DNA: TGTGCCATCGGTGGGAATAGCGGGAGGGATGAGCAGTTCTTC.